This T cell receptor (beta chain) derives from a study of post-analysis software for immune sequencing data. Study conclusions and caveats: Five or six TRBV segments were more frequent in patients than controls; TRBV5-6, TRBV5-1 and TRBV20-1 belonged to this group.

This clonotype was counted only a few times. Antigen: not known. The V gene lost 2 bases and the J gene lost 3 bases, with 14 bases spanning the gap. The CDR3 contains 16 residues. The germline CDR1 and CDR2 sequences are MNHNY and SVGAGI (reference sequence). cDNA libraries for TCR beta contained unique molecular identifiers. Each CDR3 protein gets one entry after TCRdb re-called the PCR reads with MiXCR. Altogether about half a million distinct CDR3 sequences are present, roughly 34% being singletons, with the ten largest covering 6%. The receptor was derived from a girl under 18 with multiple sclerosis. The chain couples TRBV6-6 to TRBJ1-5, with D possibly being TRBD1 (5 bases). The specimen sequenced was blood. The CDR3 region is CASSYVHRGLNQPQHF. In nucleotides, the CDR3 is TGTGCCAGCAGTTACGTCCACCGGGGACTCAATCAGCCCCAGCATTTT.